The 30 T cell receptor beta chains in this list originate from one sample, sequenced in a study of T cell repertoires in cytomegalovirus infection. TCRdb analysed the reads with MiXCR anew, one entry per CDR3 protein. The data hold 200,000 to 300,000 distinct CDR3 sequences, with about 12% observed a single time. The sample taken for sequencing was PBMCs. All receptors derive from a human donor in good health (CMV status not recorded). Some clones in this sample may be carry-over from other donors' samples.

This clonotype was recorded many times. The rearrangement uses TRBV4-2 and TRBJ2-7; D is possibly TRBD2 (5 bases). Deletions cut 4 bases from V and 3 bases from J, with 22 bases between. This CDR3 contains 17 residues. Germline V gene data show CDR1 as LGHNA and CDR2 as YNFKEQ. The CDR3 DNA reads as TGTGCCAGCAGCCGACAAGAGGGCGCAGCGGACTTCTACGAGCAGTACTTC. Its protein is CASSRQEGAADFYEQYF.

CDR3 sequence reads: CASSLTGGIGQETQYF. As DNA, the CDR3 is TGTGCCAGCAGCCTAACAGGGGGCATCGGACAAGAGACCCAGTACTTC. The rearrangement links TRBV6-2 or TRBV6-3 to TRBJ2-5; 9 bases fit TRBD1. This CDR3 contains 16 residues. The germline V gene encodes CDR1 MNHEY and CDR2 SVGEGT. Unmatched junction bases numbered 10, after V lost 6 bases and J lost 2 bases.

This clonotype has a handful of counts. This sequence joins TRBV20-1 and TRBJ2-1; D assignment may be TRBD1 or TRBD2 (6 bases each). The CDR3 contains 14 residues. The germline CDR1 and CDR2 sequences are DFQATT and SNEGSKA (reference sequence). The V and J ends lost 6 bases and 7 bases respectively, with 19 bases between them. The CDR3 spells CSAPAGGAKNEQFF. DNA of the CDR3: TGCAGTGCCCCGGCCGGGGGCGCCAAAAATGAGCAGTTCTTC.

The sample holds a few counts of this clonotype. The chain couples TRBV14 to TRBJ2-7; D is undetermined. The CDR3 length is 16 residues. V was trimmed by 0 bases and J by 2 bases, leaving 14 bases between them. Per the germline V gene, CDR1 is SGHDN and CDR2 is FVKESK. CDR3 sequence reads: CASSQDKFAVPYEQYF. The CDR3 DNA follows: TGTGCCAGCAGCCAAGATAAATTCGCCGTCCCCTACGAGCAGTACTTC.

In its sample, this clonotype was seen many times. This chain joins TRBV6-2 or TRBV6-3 and TRBJ2-3; 9 nucleotides line up with TRBD2. CDR1 and CDR2 from the germline V gene are MNHEY and SVGEGT. The CDR3 runs 16 residues. With 0 bases clipped from V and 2 bases from J, the junction kept 3 bases outside the gene matches. The CDR3 DNA reads TGTGCCAGCAGTTACTCCGCGGGAGGGTCCACAGATACGCAGTATTTT. It is translated as CASSYSAGGSTDTQYF.

CDR3 loop: CASSFSTGGTDTQYF. CDR3 bases: TGTGCCAGCAGTTTTTCTACAGGGGGGACAGATACGCAGTATTTT. The rearrangement joins TRBV12-3 or TRBV12-4 to TRBJ2-3, with 8 bases aligning to TRBD1. The length of the CDR3 is 15 residues. With 3 bases clipped from V and 3 bases from J, the junction kept 5 bases outside the gene matches.

This clonotype was picked up many times. This sequence joins TRBV20-1 and TRBJ2-6; no clear D. This CDR3 comprises 16 residues. Germline CDR1 reads DFQATT; CDR2 reads SNEGSKA (reference sequence). V was cut by 6 bases and J by 4 bases, with 19 bases left in between. DNA for the CDR3: TGCAGTGCCCTGTTAGATCCCCCGATGGGGGCCAACGTCCTGACTTTC. This translates into CSALLDPPMGANVLTF.

There are many counts of this clonotype. The J gene is TRBJ2-5, the V gene TRBV10-3, with 13 bases fitting TRBD2. This CDR3 comprises 15 residues. Germline loops: CDR1 ENHRY, CDR2 SYGVKD. V shed 8 bases, J shed 3 bases, and the junction held 6 bases outside the gene matches. This chain's CDR3 is CAIRGGTSGKETQYF. As DNA, the CDR3 is TGTGCCATCCGGGGGGGGACTAGCGGGAAAGAGACCCAGTACTTC.

This clonotype was counted many times. The genes are TRBV12-3 or TRBV12-4 and TRBJ2-5; the D is unclear. The CDR3 sequence is 11 residues long. The ends were cut back, 6 bases at V and 5 bases at J, with 7 bases in the middle. The CDR3 DNA follows: TGTGCCAGCAGATACATGGAGACCCAGTACTTC. This translates into CASRYMETQYF.

In its sample, this clonotype was seen a few times. This chain joins TRBV4-3 and TRBJ2-1, with D perhaps TRBD2 (6 bases). This CDR3 contains 14 residues. Germline V gives CDR1 LGHNA, CDR2 YSLEER. With 0 bases removed from V and 10 bases from J, the gap between germline ends came to 13 bases. The CDR3 loop is CASSQDRGSREQFF. The CDR3 nucleotides read TGCGCCAGCAGCCAAGATCGGGGGTCCCGGGAGCAGTTCTTC.

This clonotype was recorded a few times. This chain connects TRBV20-1 to TRBJ2-7, with TRBD2 matching over 11 bases. The trim removed 5 bases at V and 7 bases at J, leaving 7 bases unmatched. The CDR3 sequence is 13 residues long. In germline, CDR1 is DFQATT, CDR2 SNEGSKA (reference sequence). DNA of the CDR3: TGCAGTGCTCCGGGACTAGCGGTCTGGGAGCAGTACTTC. It translates to CSAPGLAVWEQYF.

This clonotype was seen repeatedly, ten times or more. This rearrangement joins TRBV7-2 to TRBJ2-3; no reliable D call. V lost 2 bases to trimming and J lost 6 bases, with 9 bases between them. This CDR3 has 13 amino acids. Germline assignment: CDR1 SGHTA and CDR2 FQGNSA. The CDR3 reads CASSLIGRDTQYF. The CDR3 DNA is TGTGCCAGCAGCTTAATCGGGCGGGATACGCAGTATTTT. Together with reference TRBV7-2 and TRBJ2-3, the CDR3 gives the full variable domain: GAGVSQSPSNKVTEKGKDVELRCDPISGHTALYWYRQSLGQGLEFLIYFQGNSAPDKSGLPSDRFSAERTGGSVSTLTIQRTQQEDSAVYLCASSLIGRDTQYFGPGTRLTVL.

This rearrangement joins TRBV29-1 to TRBJ1-1; maybe TRBD1 (5 bases). Trimming shortened V by 4 bases and J by 6 bases, and 12 bases separated the two germline ends. The CDR3 length is 12 residues. The germline V gene encodes CDR1 SQVTM and CDR2 ANQGSEA. As DNA, the CDR3 is TGCAGCGTTGTGGGGGGGAGGGCTGAAGCTTTCTTT. It translates to CSVVGGRAEAFF.

This clonotype showed up many times. The V gene is TRBV19, the J gene TRBJ2-7; D gene ambiguous. The CDR3 loop spans 15 amino acids. In germline, CDR1 is LNHDA, CDR2 SQIVND (reference sequence). The germline V and J ends were trimmed by 3 bases and 3 bases, with 15 bases remaining between them. CDR3 DNA: TGTGCCAGTAGTATTGGAAGTGCCCCCCTCTACGAGCAGTACTTC. Translated: CASSIGSAPLYEQYF.

This chain links TRBV5-5 with TRBJ2-5, with a possible D match to TRBD2 (5 bases). The CDR3 loop spans 15 amino acids. Trimming left V 3 bases short and J 0 bases short, with 12 bases between. CDR1 is SGHKS, CDR2 YYEKEE, per germline (reference sequence). CDR3 in DNA: TGTGCCAGCAGCTCCCGCGGACTGTACCAAGAGACCCAGTACTTC. It specifies CASSSRGLYQETQYF.

In this sample, this clonotype turned up many times. This rearrangement joins TRBV6-6 to TRBJ1-1, with D uncertain. This CDR3 has 17 residues. V lost 0 bases and J 4 bases, leaving 18 bases between the germline ends. Germline values: CDR1 MNHNY, CDR2 SVGAGI (reference sequence). CDR3 bases: TGTGCCAGCAGTTACTCGATAGCATCGACCCGGAGCACTGAAGCTTTCTTT. It is translated as CASSYSIASTRSTEAFF.

The chain carries TRBV12-3 or TRBV12-4 and TRBJ1-2; tentative D call: TRBD1 (5 bases). Trimming took 6 bases from V and 0 from J, leaving 14 bases between them. The CDR3 extends over 15 amino acids. CDR3 sequence: CASRLGGEANYGYTF. As DNA, the CDR3 is TGTGCCAGCAGACTTGGAGGGGAAGCTAACTATGGCTACACCTTC.

This clonotype has only a few counts. The chain combines TRBV5-4 with TRBJ2-7; D tentatively fits TRBD1 or TRBD2 (6 bases each). Per the germline V gene, CDR1 is SGHNT and CDR2 is YYREEE (reference sequence). V was clipped by 4 bases and J by 3 bases, with 14 bases between them. This CDR3 is 14 amino acids long. CDR3 bases: TGTGCCAGCAGCAGGGGGGCAGGGAACTACGAGCAGTACTTC. Translating it yields CASSRGAGNYEQYF.

This clonotype was counted at least ten times. This chain links TRBV7-9 with TRBJ1-6; the D is unclear. Germline V CDR1 and CDR2: SEHNR, FQNEAQ (reference sequence). CDR3 length equals 12 residues. V was cut by 0 bases and J by 11 bases, with 5 bases left in between. CDR3 loop: CASSLALAPLHF. The CDR3 DNA sequence: TGTGCCAGCAGCTTAGCGCTTGCACCCCTCCACTTT.

This clonotype was detected only a few times. CDR3 coding DNA: TGTGCCAGCAGCCTCCTGGGACTAGCGGGAGGGCGGCGGAATGAGCAGTTCTTC. Translation: CASSLLGLAGGRRNEQFF. This chain joins TRBV3-1 and TRBJ2-1; 16 bases are shared with TRBD2. The CDR3 spans 18 residues. The germline gives CDR1 LGHDT, CDR2 YNNKEL (reference sequence). Trimming took 4 bases from V and 7 from J; bases not matched to a gene: 10.

V gene TRBV5-1 combines with J gene TRBJ2-3, with D possibly TRBD1 on 5 matching bases. This CDR3 contains 15 residues. CDR1 SGHRS and CDR2 YFSETQ come from the germline V gene. Trimming cost V 3 bases and J 2 bases, with 13 bases left between them. The CDR3 sequence is CASSSVLDNTDTQYF. CDR3 DNA: TGCGCCAGCAGCTCCGTGTTGGACAACACAGATACGCAGTATTTT. The full variable domain, its missing parts supplied by reference TRBV5-1 and TRBJ2-3, is KAGVTQTPRYLIKTRGQQVTLSCSPISGHRSVSWYQQTPGQGLQFLFEYFSETQRNKGNFPGRFSGRQFSNSRSEMNVSTLELGDSALYLCASSSVLDNTDTQYFGPGTRLTVL.

This clonotype was observed many times. The rearrangement joins TRBV6-1 to TRBJ2-7; TRBD2 aligns across 8 bases. V shed 10 bases and J 1 base; nucleotides not matched to a gene: 9. Per germline, CDR1 MNHNS and CDR2 SASEGT. This CDR3 contains 14 residues. The CDR3 loop is CATTGLAGSYEQYF. CDR3 coding DNA: TGTGCCACAACCGGACTAGCTGGGTCCTACGAGCAGTACTTC.

This clonotype was detected a few times. This sequence joins TRBV20-1 and TRBJ1-2; no definite D call. CDR1 and CDR2 (germline): DFQATT, SNEGSKA (reference sequence). V was pared by 6 bases and J by 0 bases, with 11 bases between. This CDR3 region has 13 residues. In DNA form, the CDR3 reads TGCAGTGCATACGCGCCCTCTAACTATGGCTACACCTTC. As protein: CSAYAPSNYGYTF.

The chain recombines TRBV9 with TRBJ1-6, with D possibly being TRBD1 (5 bases). Trimming left V 4 bases short and J 9 bases short, with 17 bases between. CDR1 is SGDLS and CDR2 is YYNGEE in the germline V gene. There are 15 residues in the CDR3. This chain's CDR3 is CASSFSEGNTSPLHF. CDR3 bases: TGTGCCAGCAGCTTCAGCGAGGGGAACACTTCACCCCTCCACTTT.

A few counts support this clonotype. This chain links TRBV7-8 with TRBJ2-1; TRBD1 might be the D (8 bases). This CDR3 spans 16 amino acids. V was cut by 5 bases and J by 7 bases, with 21 bases left in between. In germline, CDR1 is SGHVS, CDR2 FQNEAQ. For the CDR3, the DNA is TGTGCCAGCAGCCCACAGGGGGGGGGCACGGGGAATGAGCAGTTCTTC. This translates into CASSPQGGGTGNEQFF.

This clonotype was recorded many times. The V and J genes are TRBV19 and TRBJ2-7, with unresolved D. The V and J ends lost 2 bases and 12 bases respectively, with 17 bases between them. The CDR3 runs to 13 residues. The germline gives CDR1 LNHDA, CDR2 SQIVND (reference sequence). CDR3 region: CASSISTDTETYF. Written as DNA, the CDR3 is TGTGCCAGTAGTATATCAACTGACACCGAAACGTACTTC.

This clonotype came up many times. This sequence joins TRBV7-2 and TRBJ1-2; D call uncertain. The CDR3 has 13 residues. CDR1 is SGHTA, CDR2 FQGNSA, per germline. Trimming took off 5 bases at V and 1 base at J, with 8 bases between the two ends. The CDR3 coding sequence is TGTGCCAGCAGCCAAACCTTTAACTATGGCTACACCTTC. Translated: CASSQTFNYGYTF.

This clonotype showed up many times. CDR3 in DNA: TGTGCCAGTAGTACCAACAGGGGAAATGAGCAGTTCTTC. As protein: CASSTNRGNEQFF. The chain has TRBV19 and TRBJ2-1, with 7 bases that match TRBD1. The CDR3 is 13 residues long. With V trimmed by 4 bases and J by 7 bases, 4 bases remained unmatched. Germline V lookup: CDR1 LNHDA, CDR2 SQIVND (reference sequence).

This clonotype has ten or more counts. This chain links TRBV7-2 with TRBJ2-3; D ambiguous. The CDR3 is 14 amino acids. Trimming shortened V by 5 bases and J by 0 bases, and 9 bases separated the two germline ends. CDR1 is SGHTA, CDR2 FQGNSA, per germline. CDR3 in DNA: TGTGCCAGCAGCCTGACTTCTAGCACAGATACGCAGTATTTT. The encoded protein is CASSLTSSTDTQYF.

This clonotype was detected many times. The rearrangement joins TRBV7-3 to TRBJ2-1; D is possibly TRBD1 or TRBD2 (5 bases each). Trimming shortened V by 2 bases and J by 7 bases, and 12 bases separated the two germline ends. CDR1 is SGHTA and CDR2 is FQGTGA in the germline V gene. CDR3 length: 14 residues. CDR3 sequence: CASSLGATGNEQFF. The CDR3 nucleotides are TGTGCCAGCAGCTTAGGGGCCACGGGAAATGAGCAGTTCTTC.